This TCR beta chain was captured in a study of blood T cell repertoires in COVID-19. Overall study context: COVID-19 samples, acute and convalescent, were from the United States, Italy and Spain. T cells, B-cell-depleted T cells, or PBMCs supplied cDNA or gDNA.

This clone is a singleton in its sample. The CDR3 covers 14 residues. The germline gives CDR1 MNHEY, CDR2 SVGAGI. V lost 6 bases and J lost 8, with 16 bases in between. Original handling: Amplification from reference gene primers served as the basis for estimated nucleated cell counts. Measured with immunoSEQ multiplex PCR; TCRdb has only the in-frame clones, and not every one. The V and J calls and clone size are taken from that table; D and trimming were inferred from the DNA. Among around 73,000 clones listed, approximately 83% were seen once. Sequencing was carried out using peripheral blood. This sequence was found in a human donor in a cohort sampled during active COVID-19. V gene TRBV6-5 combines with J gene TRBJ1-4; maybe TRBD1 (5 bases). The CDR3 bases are TGTGCCAGCAGCCGGACAATGAGAACGGAAAAACTGTTTTTT. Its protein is CASSRTMRTEKLFF.